This T cell receptor (beta chain) comes out of a study of blood T cell repertoires in COVID-19. Overall study context: PBMCs, B-cell-depleted T cells, or T cells were the source of the cDNA or gDNA that made up the material.

V dropped 4 bases and J dropped 3; count of bases not matched to a gene: 9. Germline V CDR1 and CDR2: LGHNA, YSLEER. The CDR3 extends over 16 amino acids. Per the authors' pipeline: Counts of nucleated cells, estimated from reference gene primer amplification, were obtained. Profiled with immunoSEQ multiplex PCR; TCRdb holds only in-frame clones, not every one. That table supplies the V and J calls and clone size; D and trimming were determined from the DNA. The sample has roughly 40,000 clones, around 89% seen once. What was sequenced was peripheral blood. The rearrangement joins TRBV4-3 to TRBJ1-1, with TRBD1 matching 9 bases. This clonotype was obtained from a human donor in a cohort sampled during active COVID-19. CDR3 coding DNA: TGCGCCAGCAGCCGGAACCCACAGGGGGCGGACACTGAAGCTTTCTTT. It encodes CASSRNPQGADTEAFF.